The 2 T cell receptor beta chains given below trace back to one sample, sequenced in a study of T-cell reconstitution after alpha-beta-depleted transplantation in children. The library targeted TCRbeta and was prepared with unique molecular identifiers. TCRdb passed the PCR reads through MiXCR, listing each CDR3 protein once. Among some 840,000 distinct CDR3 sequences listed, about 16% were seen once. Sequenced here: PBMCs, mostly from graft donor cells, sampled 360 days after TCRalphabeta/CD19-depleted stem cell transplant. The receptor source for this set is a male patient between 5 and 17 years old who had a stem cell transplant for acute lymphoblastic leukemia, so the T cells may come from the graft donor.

The CDR3 DNA follows: TGTGCCAGCAGTTTCGGGACAGGGGCCGACGCTTTCTTT. This codes for CASSFGTGADAFF. J is TRBJ1-1 and V is TRBV6-6, with 10 bases aligning to TRBD1. The CDR3 contains 13 residues. Per germline, CDR1 MNHNY and CDR2 SVGAGI (reference sequence). Trimming cost V 4 bases and J 11 bases; bases outside gene matches: 7.

The CDR3 nucleotides are TGTGCCAGCAGCCCCAGACTAGCGGGGAAGACCCAGTACTTC. This sequence encodes CASSPRLAGKTQYF. This chain uses TRBV6-1 with TRBJ2-5; 11 nucleotides align to TRBD2. The V gene end was trimmed by 6 bases and the J gene end by 6 bases; junction bases not matched to a gene: 6. The CDR3 totals 14 residues. The V gene's germline CDR1 is MNHNS and CDR2 SASEGT.